This is a list of T cell receptor beta chains from one sample in a study of cytomegalovirus exposure and HLA in healthy donors. Data came from immunoSEQ multiplex PCR; TCRdb stores just in-frame clones and leaves some out. The repertoire has some 130,000 clones, 80% to 85% of them found once; the top ten carry just over 1%. The sequenced sample consisted of PBMCs. The receptors come from a human donor in good health. The CDR3 runs from the conserved cysteine through the conserved F or W. D genes are given only for firm matches. Where a row states a size, it is once, few, many or the class of an expanded clone; other rows omit it.

V gene	D gene	clone size	J gene	CDR3 protein	CDR3 DNA
TRBV5-1	TRBD2	.	TRBJ2-1	CASSHPSGGIGSDEQFF	TGCGCCAGCAGCCATCCTAGCGGGGGAATCGGGAGTGATGAGCAGTTCTTC
TRBV7-2	TRBD1	.	TRBJ1-3	CASSQDRDPGNTIYF	TGTGCCAGCAGCCAGGACAGGGATCCTGGAAACACCATATATTTT
TRBV6-5	.	.	TRBJ1-1	CASSDLWGDAEAFF	TGTGCCAGCAGTGACTTATGGGGGGACGCTGAAGCTTTCTTT
TRBV4-2	TRBD2	.	TRBJ2-2	CASSQASGVTGELFF	TGTGCCAGCAGCCAAGCTAGCGGGGTCACCGGGGAGCTGTTTTTT
TRBV5-4	.	.	TRBJ1-2	CASSFVTEPNYGYTF	TGTGCCAGCAGCTTCGTAACAGAACCTAACTATGGCTACACCTTC
TRBV6-1	TRBD2	.	TRBJ2-3	CASSESLAPSTDTQYF	TGTGCCAGCAGTGAATCACTAGCGCCTAGCACAGATACGCAGTATTTT
TRBV4-1	TRBD1	.	TRBJ2-2	CASSQAQQGPAGELFF	TGCGCCAGCAGCCAGGCCCAACAGGGGCCGGCCGGGGAGCTGTTTTTT
TRBV15	.	.	TRBJ1-2	CATSRARGYGYTF	TGTGCCACCAGCAGAGCCAGGGGTTATGGCTACACCTTC
TRBV5-1	.	.	TRBJ1-4	CASSLSTQGNYEKLFF	TGCGCCAGCAGCTTGTCTACCCAGGGTAACTATGAAAAACTGTTTTTT
TRBV9	TRBD1	.	TRBJ2-3	CASSVAQGADTQYF	TGTGCCAGCAGCGTAGCCCAGGGGGCAGATACGCAGTATTTT
TRBV19	.	.	TRBJ1-5	CASSWRGQPQHF	TGTGCCAGTAGCTGGCGGGGCCAGCCCCAGCATTTT
TRBV4-1	TRBD1	.	TRBJ2-1	CASRDRGPFF	TGCGCCAGCCGGGACAGGGGGCCGTTCTTC
TRBV6-1	TRBD1	.	TRBJ1-4	CASSEVGQGGRKLFF	TGTGCCAGCAGTGAAGTTGGACAGGGGGGCCGAAAACTGTTTTTT
TRBV4-1	.	once	TRBJ2-6	CASSQGEGGGSGANVLTF	TGCGCCAGCAGCCAAGGGGAAGGGGGTGGTTCTGGGGCCAACGTCCTGACTTTC
TRBV7-7	.	few	TRBJ2-7	CASSLGGPGSYEQYF	TGTGCCAGCAGCTTAGGGGGCCCTGGCTCCTACGAGCAGTACTTC
TRBV7-2	.	.	TRBJ2-5	CASSPGTLKETQYF	TGTGCCAGCAGCCCTGGGACTTTAAAAGAGACCCAGTACTTC
TRBV5-4	TRBD1	.	TRBJ1-2	CASSLNRGEGYTF	TGTGCCAGCAGCCTTAACAGGGGGGAAGGCTACACCTTC
TRBV18	.	.	TRBJ2-3	CASSPRGTDRTDTQYF	TGTGCCAGCTCACCCCGCGGGACAGATCGCACAGATACGCAGTATTTT
TRBV29-1	TRBD2	.	TRBJ2-7	CSVEDRRLASSYEQYF	TGCAGCGTTGAAGATCGGAGACTAGCGTCTTCCTACGAGCAGTACTTC
TRBV7-9	.	.	TRBJ2-7	CASSLGGSGYEQYF	TGTGCCAGCAGCTTAGGGGGTTCGGGGTACGAGCAGTACTTC
TRBV6-5	TRBD1	.	TRBJ1-5	CASSRDRLNQPQHF	TGTGCCAGCAGCCGGGACAGGTTAAATCAGCCCCAGCATTTT
TRBV27	.	.	TRBJ2-1	CASSLGGANNEQFF	TGTGCCAGCAGTTTAGGGGGCGCTAACAATGAGCAGTTCTTC
TRBV6-5	.	.	TRBJ2-5	CASSYGARETQYF	TGTGCCAGCAGTTACGGAGCAAGAGAGACCCAGTACTTC
TRBV19	TRBD2	.	TRBJ2-1	CASSRQLAELYNEQFF	TGTGCCAGTAGCAGACAACTAGCGGAGTTATACAATGAGCAGTTCTTC
TRBV7-6	TRBD1	.	TRBJ1-1	CASSLRGGLNTEAFF	TGTGCCAGCAGCTTACGAGGGGGCCTGAACACTGAAGCTTTCTTT
TRBV2	.	.	TRBJ2-2	CASSEFREVTGELFF	TGTGCCAGCAGTGAGTTCAGGGAGGTCACCGGGGAGCTGTTTTTT
TRBV18	TRBD1	.	TRBJ2-5	CASSPGTGVEETQYF	TGTGCCAGCTCACCAGGGACAGGGGTTGAAGAGACCCAGTACTTC
TRBV9	TRBD2	.	TRBJ2-1	CASSVGGGIDNEQFF	TGTGCCAGCAGCGTAGGCGGGGGGATTGATAATGAGCAGTTCTTC
TRBV5-1	.	once	TRBJ2-6	CASSLGQSSGANVLTF	TGCGCCAGCAGCTTGGGACAAAGCTCTGGGGCCAACGTCCTGACTTTC
TRBV7-2	.	once	TRBJ2-1	CASSPLRGTSYNEQFF	TGTGCCAGCAGCCCGTTGAGGGGGACCTCCTACAATGAGCAGTTCTTC
TRBV2	.	.	TRBJ2-7	CASSGSDSSYEQYF	TGTGCCAGCAGTGGTTCCGACTCGTCCTACGAGCAGTACTTC
TRBV29-1	TRBD1	.	TRBJ1-4	CSVNPGTGNEKLFF	TGCAGCGTAAACCCCGGGACAGGGAATGAAAAACTGTTTTTT
TRBV28	TRBD1	.	TRBJ2-7	CASRQGNYEQYF	TGTGCCAGCAGACAGGGGAACTACGAGCAGTACTTC
TRBV18	TRBD1	.	TRBJ2-7	CASSPQGALYEQYF	TGTGCCAGCTCGCCCCAGGGGGCTTTATACGAGCAGTACTTC
TRBV2	.	.	TRBJ1-2	CASSGETNYGYTF	TGTGCCAGCAGTGGTGAGACTAACTATGGCTACACCTTC
TRBV9	TRBD1	.	TRBJ2-7	CASSVEGMGQLYEQYF	TGTGCCAGCAGCGTAGAGGGGATGGGACAGCTCTACGAGCAGTACTTC
TRBV7-7	TRBD1	.	TRBJ2-5	CASSYGTGDETQYF	TGTGCTAGCAGCTACGGGACAGGGGACGAGACCCAGTACTTC
TRBV29-1	TRBD1	.	TRBJ1-2	CSVAGTGYYGYTF	TGCAGCGTAGCCGGGACAGGGTACTATGGCTACACCTTC
TRBV9	.	.	TRBJ2-1	CASSFRLGESSYNEQFF	TGTGCCAGCAGCTTCCGACTCGGAGAAAGCTCCTACAATGAGCAGTTCTTC
TRBV13	TRBD2	.	TRBJ2-5	CASSPGLAGGRETQYF	TGTGCCAGCAGCCCAGGACTAGCGGGGGGGAGAGAGACCCAGTACTTC
TRBV7-2	.	.	TRBJ2-7	CASSLKRQYEQYF	TGTGCCAGCAGCTTAAAGCGTCAGTACGAGCAGTACTTC
TRBV7-3	.	.	TRBJ1-4	CASSLSGGEKLFF	TGTGCCAGCAGCTTATCCGGTGGTGAAAAACTGTTTTTT
TRBV27	.	.	TRBJ2-5	CASSPIGGGGTQYF	TGTGCCAGCAGCCCTATAGGGGGGGGAGGGACCCAGTACTTC
TRBV5-1	TRBD2	few	TRBJ2-7	CASNMKLAGVNEQYF	TGCGCCAGCAACATGAAACTAGCGGGGGTTAACGAGCAGTACTTC
TRBV27	.	.	TRBJ2-7	CASYPGNGAYEQYF	TGTGCCAGCTACCCAGGGAATGGAGCCTACGAGCAGTACTTC
TRBV7-9	TRBD1	.	TRBJ2-5	CASSTGDRAQETQYF	TGTGCCAGCAGCACAGGGGACAGAGCACAAGAGACCCAGTACTTC
TRBV5-1	TRBD2	once	TRBJ2-5	CASSLYYLAGGGYQETQYF	TGCGCCAGCAGCTTGTACTATCTAGCGGGGGGAGGGTACCAAGAGACCCAGTACTTC